The 31 T cell receptor beta chains below were found in one sample sequenced in a study of control samples from healthy donors and cancer patients. Sequencing used immunoSEQ multiplex PCR; TCRdb keeps in-frame clones, though not all of them. The sample holds about 100,000 clones; 80% to 95% are singletons and the top ten take about 3%. The sample taken for sequencing was blood. Receptor source: a human donor in good health. The donor label of this sample is uncertain.

V gene TRBV2 combines with J gene TRBJ2-5; D possibly corresponds to TRBD2 (6 bases). This CDR3 is 15 amino acids long. V lost 0 bases to trimming and J lost 4 bases, with 12 bases between them. The germline CDR1 and CDR2 sequences are SNHLY and FYNNEI. In nucleotides, the CDR3 is TGTGCCAGCAGTGAAGCTGGTAGCGGACGAGAGACCCAGTACTTC. Its translation is CASSEAGSGRETQYF.

The V call is TRBV7-2, the J call TRBJ2-1; no clear D gene. This CDR3 comprises 13 residues. Germline V CDR1 and CDR2: SGHTA, FQGNSA. V was trimmed by 5 bases and J by 5 bases, leaving 10 bases between them. The DNA for the CDR3 is TGTGCCAGCAGCCAGACCCTAGACAATGAGCAGTTCTTC. Translating gives CASSQTLDNEQFF.

Only one count was recorded for this clone. This CDR3 reads CASSFIRGQSYEQYF. DNA for the CDR3: TGTGCCAGCAGTTTCATAAGGGGACAGTCCTACGAGCAGTACTTC. The genes are TRBV27 and TRBJ2-7; TRBD1 agrees at 7 bases. Germline V lookup: CDR1 MNHEY, CDR2 SMNVEV (reference sequence). With V trimmed by 3 bases and J by 1 base, 6 bases remained unmatched. The CDR3 totals 15 residues.

The V and J genes are TRBV3-1 (or the pseudogene TRBV3-2) and TRBJ1-5; D is possibly TRBD1 (6 bases). V was trimmed by 8 bases and J by 0 bases, leaving 20 bases between them. Germline values: CDR1 LGHDT, CDR2 YNNKEL (reference sequence). The CDR3 runs 17 residues. The CDR3 DNA is TGTGCCAGCGGCAAACGCGGGACATCCGATAGCAATCAGCCCCAGCATTTT. Its protein is CASGKRGTSDSNQPQHF.

V gene TRBV11-3 combines with J gene TRBJ1-4; D ambiguous. Germline V lookup: CDR1 SGHNT, CDR2 YENEEA. V was clipped by 3 bases and J by 7 bases, with 24 bases between them. The CDR3 totals 18 residues. The CDR3 loop reads CASSFTLLGRRLGEKLFF. The CDR3 region has the DNA TGTGCCAGCAGCTTTACTCTCCTTGGCCGGCGGTTAGGTGAAAAACTGTTTTTT.

The CDR3 nucleotides read TGCGCCAGTCGTGATACAGGCGGGGGCGAAAAACTGTTTTTT. Protein sequence: CASRDTGGGEKLFF. This chain uses TRBV10-2 with TRBJ1-4, with D possibly being TRBD1 (6 bases). The CDR3 extends over 14 amino acids. V was cut by 9 bases and J by 8 bases, with 19 bases left in between. CDR1 is WSHSY, CDR2 SAAADI, per germline.

V gene TRBV5-1 combines with J gene TRBJ2-5, with D possibly matching TRBD2 (5 bases). V dropped 1 base and J dropped 5 bases, with 15 bases sitting between them. CDR3 length: 15 residues. Germline CDR1 and CDR2: SGHRS and YFSETQ. The CDR3 DNA reads TGCGCCAGCAGCTTGCGGGATCCCCTTGGGGAGACCCAGTACTTC. This translates into CASSLRDPLGETQYF.

The V gene is TRBV6-5, the J gene TRBJ2-6, with D tentatively TRBD2 (6 bases). Trimming left V 2 bases short and J 3 bases short, with 8 bases between. The CDR3 is made up of 15 amino acids. The germline CDR1 and CDR2 sequences are MNHEY and SVGAGI. CDR3 bases: TGTGCCAGCAGTTACGGAGGGGTTGGGGCCAACGTCCTGACTTTC. It encodes CASSYGGVGANVLTF.

The rearrangement joins TRBV20-1 to TRBJ1-5, with D unclear. This CDR3 spans 11 amino acids. Germline assignment: CDR1 DFQATT and CDR2 SNEGSKA (reference sequence). The V end lost 3 bases, the J end lost 7 bases, and 7 bases lay between the germline ends. The CDR3: CSASEGQPQHF. CDR3 DNA sequence: TGCAGTGCTAGTGAGGGACAGCCCCAGCATTTT.

The CDR3 DNA is TGCGCCAGCAGCAAAAACAGGGGCTACTACGAGCAGTACGTC. Its translation is CASSKNRGYYEQYV. This rearrangement joins TRBV5-1 to TRBJ2-7; 7 bases line up with TRBD1. The CDR3 is 14 amino acids. Per the germline V gene, CDR1 is SGHRS and CDR2 is YFSETQ. J was trimmed by 3 bases and V by 4 bases; bases with no gene match: 7.

The chain carries TRBV25-1 and TRBJ1-2; the D is unclear. The germline V gene encodes CDR1 MGHDK and CDR2 SYGVNS. Trimming left V 3 bases short and J 0 bases short, with 17 bases between. The CDR3 has 17 residues. This CDR3 reads CASSDTTDPRSNYGYTF. DNA for the CDR3: TGTGCCAGCAGTGATACCACGGATCCCCGGTCTAACTATGGCTACACCTTC.

This clone was found a few times. This chain links TRBV19 with TRBJ1-2, with TRBD1 matching 11 bases. V shed 4 bases and J 7 bases; nucleotides not matched to a gene: 5. Germline CDR1 reads LNHDA; CDR2 reads SQIVND (reference sequence). This CDR3 region has 14 residues. CDR3 amino acids: CASSTDRGLGGYTF. CDR3 in DNA: TGTGCCAGTAGTACGGACAGGGGGCTGGGTGGCTACACCTTC.

CDR3 loop: CASSEVAGRGDTQYF. The CDR3 bases are TGTGCCAGCAGTGAAGTGGCAGGGCGGGGAGATACGCAGTATTTT. The V gene is TRBV2, the J gene TRBJ2-3, with D maybe TRBD2 (6 bases). Germline CDR1 SNHLY, CDR2 FYNNEI. The CDR3 spans 15 residues. Trimming left V 1 base short and J 5 bases short, with 13 bases between.

This clone was counted a single time. This sequence joins TRBV7-2 and TRBJ2-1; TRBD1 or TRBD2 may be the D gene (5 bases each). Germline V gene data show CDR1 as SGHTA and CDR2 as FQGNSA. Trimming stripped 3 bases from V and 6 bases from J, with 9 bases between. The CDR3 consists of 13 residues. The CDR3 coding sequence is TGTGCCAGCAGCTTTGTTGGGGGCAATGAGCAGTTCTTC. Translation gives CASSFVGGNEQFF.

V is TRBV2 and J is TRBJ1-6; no reliable D call. Germline V gives CDR1 SNHLY, CDR2 FYNNEI. This CDR3 has 16 amino acids. V dropped 0 bases and J dropped 10 bases, with 16 bases sitting between them. CDR3 region: CASSEAGLFSGSPLHF. DNA of the CDR3: TGTGCCAGCAGTGAAGCGGGGTTGTTTAGCGGGTCACCCCTCCACTTT.

This rearrangement joins TRBV14 to TRBJ2-3; 9 bases are a match to TRBD2. The germline gives CDR1 SGHDN, CDR2 FVKESK. The CDR3 consists of 22 residues. V gave up 1 base and J gave up 0 bases; unmatched junction bases: 20. The chain's CDR3 is CASSQVRRGGEGFTSSTDTQYF. The CDR3 DNA sequence: TGTGCCAGCAGCCAAGTTCGGCGGGGGGGCGAAGGTTTCACAAGTAGCACAGATACGCAGTATTTT.

This chain joins TRBV28 and TRBJ2-7; 9 bases are shared with TRBD1. The CDR3 has 13 amino acids. The V gene's germline CDR1 is MDHEN and CDR2 SYDVKM. V lost 6 bases to trimming and J lost 6 bases; unmatched junction nucleotides: 6. The CDR3, as DNA: TGTGCCAGCAGCCCCGGGACAGGGTTCGAGCAGTACTTC. Amino acid sequence: CASSPGTGFEQYF.

The chain carries TRBV2 and TRBJ2-4, with 9 bases that match TRBD2. The CDR3 contains 16 residues. Per germline, CDR1 SNHLY and CDR2 FYNNEI. The J segment lost 1 base and the V segment lost 8 bases, leaving 9 bases of the junction unmatched. The CDR3 nucleotides are TGTGCCAGCCGGGATAGCGGGGGTCCTGCCAAAAACATTCAGTACTTC. It specifies CASRDSGGPAKNIQYF.

This clone was observed a handful of times. The rearrangement uses TRBV3-1 (or the pseudogene TRBV3-2) and TRBJ2-5; 14 positions match TRBD2. CDR3 length: 18 amino acids. Trimming took 4 bases from V and 5 from J; bases not matched to a gene: 12. CDR1 and CDR2 from the germline V gene are LGHDT and YNNKEL (reference sequence). This chain's CDR3 is CASSRGLAGGNRLETQYF. Written as DNA, the CDR3 is TGTGCCAGCAGCCGTGGACTAGCGGGGGGTAACCGCCTGGAGACCCAGTACTTC.

Comments on this clone: A junction boundary mismatches the germline segment, possibly from a read error. The chain uses TRBV3-1 (or the pseudogene TRBV3-2) and TRBJ2-2; 9 positions match TRBD2. Germline CDR1 LGHDT, CDR2 YNNKEL (reference sequence). This CDR3 contains 17 residues. CDR3 in DNA: TGCGCCAGCAGCCAATCCGGCGGGGGGGCAGGAGACGGGGAGCTGTTTTTT. Translation gives CASSQSGGGAGDGELFF.

The gene calls are TRBV5-4 and TRBJ2-5, with TRBD1 matching 11 bases. CDR3 length: 16 residues. V shed 4 bases, J shed 3 bases, and the junction held 8 bases outside the gene matches. The V gene's germline CDR1 is SGHNT and CDR2 YYREEE (reference sequence). CDR3 DNA: TGTGCCAGCAGCGGGGCCGGACAGGGGGCAGAAGAGACCCAGTACTTC. This translates into CASSGAGQGAEETQYF.

This chain joins TRBV2 and TRBJ2-3; TRBD1 or TRBD2 may be the D gene (5 bases each). The germline V gene has CDR1 SNHLY and CDR2 FYNNEI. V lost 6 bases and J 8 bases, leaving 15 bases between the germline ends. The CDR3 consists of 13 residues. The chain's CDR3 is CASSLSDSGTQYF. Here the CDR3 DNA reads TGTGCCAGCAGCCTCAGCGACAGCGGTACGCAGTATTTT.

V and J are TRBV14 and TRBJ1-2, with a tentative D call TRBD1 (6 bases). Trimming stripped 4 bases from V and 0 bases from J, with 15 bases between. This CDR3 is 16 amino acids long. Germline V gene sequence: CDR1 SGHDN, CDR2 FVKESK. The CDR3 DNA reads TGTGCCAGCAGCCGAAGACAGGCTGGAGCTAACTATGGCTACACCTTC. Protein sequence: CASSRRQAGANYGYTF.

This sequence joins TRBV6-1 and TRBJ1-5; perhaps TRBD1 as D (5 bases). Germline CDR1 and CDR2: MNHNS and SASEGT. With 3 bases removed from V and 4 bases from J, the gap between germline ends came to 16 bases. The CDR3 consists of 16 residues. The CDR3: CASSEFSRGVNQPQHF. In DNA form, the CDR3 reads TGTGCCAGCAGTGAGTTCTCCCGAGGGGTTAATCAGCCCCAGCATTTT.

This clone was picked up one time. This sequence joins TRBV7-3 and TRBJ2-1; 9 bases match TRBD2. Per the germline V gene, CDR1 is SGHTA and CDR2 is FQGTGA. There are 18 residues in the CDR3. The trim removed 1 base at V and 6 bases at J, leaving 13 bases unmatched. CDR3 nucleotide sequence: TGTGCCAGCAGCTTAAGGGGGGCTAGCGGGGTATCGCTCAATGAGCAGTTCTTC. Amino acids: CASSLRGASGVSLNEQFF. The complete variable domain, with remaining parts taken from reference TRBV7-3 and TRBJ2-1, reads GAGVSQTPSNKVTEKGKYVELRCDPISGHTALYWYRQSLGQGPEFLIYFQGTGAADDSGLPNDRFFAVRPEGSVSTLKIQRTERGDSAVYLCASSLRGASGVSLNEQFFGPGTRLTVL.

The chain couples TRBV6-2 or TRBV6-3 to TRBJ2-3; D is uncertain. The germline V gene has CDR1 MNHEY and CDR2 SVGEGT. The CDR3 spans 14 residues. V was cut by 0 bases and J by 0 bases, with 4 bases left in between. The CDR3 sequence is CASSYSGSTDTQYF. DNA of the CDR3: TGTGCCAGCAGTTACTCTGGCAGCACAGATACGCAGTATTTT.

V and J are TRBV6-4 and TRBJ2-1; the D gene is possibly TRBD2 (6 bases). The V end was cut by 4 bases, the J end by 8 bases, with 15 bases between. Germline CDR1 is MRHNA and CDR2 is SNTAGT. The CDR3 has 14 residues. The CDR3 DNA is TGTGCCAGCAGTGCCGTAGCGGAAGGGGATGAGCAGTTCTTC. As protein: CASSAVAEGDEQFF.

In its sample, this clone was seen once. The V and J genes are TRBV5-4 and TRBJ2-3, with D possibly matching TRBD1 (6 bases). The CDR3 length is 15 residues. Deletions cut 4 bases from V and 0 bases from J, with 12 bases between. Germline loops: CDR1 SGHNT, CDR2 YYREEE (reference sequence). The CDR3 region has the DNA TGTGCCAGCAGCCTTGGGACACCTAGCACAGATACGCAGTATTTT. As protein: CASSLGTPSTDTQYF. The entire variable domain, with the rest obtained from reference TRBV5-4 and TRBJ2-3, is as follows: ETGVTQSPTHLIKTRGQQVTLRCSSQSGHNTVSWYQQALGQGPQFIFQYYREEENGRGNFPPRFSGLQFPNYSSELNVNALELDDSALYLCASSLGTPSTDTQYFGPGTRLTVL.

The chain links TRBV11-3 to TRBJ1-1; tentative D call: TRBD1 (6 bases). V was trimmed by 1 base and J by 5 bases, leaving 17 bases between them. The CDR3 consists of 16 residues. Germline values: CDR1 SGHNT, CDR2 YENEEA. The CDR3 bases are TGTGCCAGCAGCTTAGGTACAGGGCGTGGGGAGACTGAAGCTTTCTTT. It yields the protein CASSLGTGRGETEAFF.

A note on this clone: The sample contains more than one DNA sequence encoding this CDR3. This chain links TRBV7-9 with TRBJ1-5, with D hard to call. The CDR3 runs 12 residues. V was clipped by 3 bases and J by 4 bases, with 4 bases between them. Germline V CDR1 and CDR2: SEHNR, FQNEAQ (reference sequence). This CDR3 reads CASSLGNQPQHF. CDR3 nucleotides: TGTGCCAGCAGCTTGGGAAATCAGCCCCAGCATTTT.

The chain is built from TRBV10-3 and TRBJ1-1, with 7 bases identical to TRBD1. Germline V gene sequence: CDR1 ENHRY, CDR2 SYGVKD. The CDR3 has 13 residues. V lost 6 bases, J lost 0 bases, and 1 base stayed unmatched. This CDR3 reads CAIRDRVNTEAFF. The CDR3 DNA reads TGTGCCATCAGAGACAGGGTGAACACTGAAGCTTTCTTT.